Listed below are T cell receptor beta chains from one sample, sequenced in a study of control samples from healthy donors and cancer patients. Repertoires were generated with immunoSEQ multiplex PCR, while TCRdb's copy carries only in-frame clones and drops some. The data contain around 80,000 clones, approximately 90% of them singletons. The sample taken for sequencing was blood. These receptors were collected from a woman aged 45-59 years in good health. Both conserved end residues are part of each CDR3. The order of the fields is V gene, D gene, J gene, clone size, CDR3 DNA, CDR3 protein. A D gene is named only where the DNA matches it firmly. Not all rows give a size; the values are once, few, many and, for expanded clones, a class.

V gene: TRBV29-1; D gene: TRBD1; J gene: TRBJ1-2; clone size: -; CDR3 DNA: TGCAGCGTGGTTGAATCGGGACAGCCGGTCTATGGCTACACCTTC; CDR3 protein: CSVVESGQPVYGYTF
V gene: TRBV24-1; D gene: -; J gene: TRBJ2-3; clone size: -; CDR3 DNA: TGTGCCACCAGTGACGGGGGGCGGGATACGCAGTATTTT; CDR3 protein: CATSDGGRDTQYF
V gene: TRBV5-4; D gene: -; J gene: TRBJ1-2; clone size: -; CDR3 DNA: TGTGCCAGCAGCCCTGAGCAGGGTTCCTATGGCTACACCTTC; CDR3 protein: CASSPEQGSYGYTF
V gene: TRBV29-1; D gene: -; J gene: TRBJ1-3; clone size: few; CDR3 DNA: TGCAGCGGGGAGGGGCCGGGAAACACCATATATTTT; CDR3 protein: CSGEGPGNTIYF
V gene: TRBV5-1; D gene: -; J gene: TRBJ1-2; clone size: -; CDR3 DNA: TGCGCCAGCAGCTTTACGGGGGACCGGAATGGCTACACCTTC; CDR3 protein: CASSFTGDRNGYTF
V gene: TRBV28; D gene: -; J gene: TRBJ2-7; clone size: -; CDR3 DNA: TGTGCCAGCAGTTTTGACAGACCCTACGAGCAGTACTTC; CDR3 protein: CASSFDRPYEQYF
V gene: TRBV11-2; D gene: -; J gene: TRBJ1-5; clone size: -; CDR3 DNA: TGTGCCAGCAGCTTAGACAGGGGAGATCAGCCCCAGCATTTT; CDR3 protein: CASSLDRGDQPQHF
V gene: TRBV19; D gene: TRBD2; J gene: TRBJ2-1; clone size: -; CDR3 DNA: TGTGCCAGTAAACGGTTAGCGGGGGGTTCCTACAATGAGCAGTTCTTC; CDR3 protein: CASKRLAGGSYNEQFF
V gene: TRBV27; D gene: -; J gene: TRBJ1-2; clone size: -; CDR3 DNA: TGTGCCAGCAGTCAGACCCGGGGGGACTATGGCTACACCTTC; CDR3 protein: CASSQTRGDYGYTF
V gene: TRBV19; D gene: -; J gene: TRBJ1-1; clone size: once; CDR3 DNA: TGTGCCAGTAGTTCCTACAGGGACACTGAAGCTTTCTTT; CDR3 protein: CASSSYRDTEAFF
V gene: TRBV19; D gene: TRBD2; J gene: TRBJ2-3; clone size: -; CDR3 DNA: TGTGCCAGTAGTGCGGTAGCGGGGGAGAGCACAGATACGCAGTATTTT; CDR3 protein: CASSAVAGESTDTQYF
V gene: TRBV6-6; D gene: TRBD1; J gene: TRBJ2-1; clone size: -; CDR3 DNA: TGTGCCAGCAGCCGTAACAGGGGCCCTTCCTACAATGAGCAGTTCTTC; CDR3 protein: CASSRNRGPSYNEQFF
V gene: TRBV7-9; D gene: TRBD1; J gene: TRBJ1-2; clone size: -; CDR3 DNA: TGTGCCAGCAGCTTATTCGACAGGGGGTCCTATGGCTACACCTTC; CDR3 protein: CASSLFDRGSYGYTF
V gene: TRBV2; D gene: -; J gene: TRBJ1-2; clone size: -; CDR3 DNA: TGTGCCAGCAGTGCCTACCCAGGGGTAAAGGACTATGGCTACACCTTC; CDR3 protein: CASSAYPGVKDYGYTF
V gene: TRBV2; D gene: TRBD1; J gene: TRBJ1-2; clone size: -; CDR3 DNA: TGTGCCAGCAGTGGGGACAGCTATGGCTACACCTTC; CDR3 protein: CASSGDSYGYTF
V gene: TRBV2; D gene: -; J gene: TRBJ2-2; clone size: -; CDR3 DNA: TGTGCCAGCAACCAGGGTCCCGGGGAGCTGTTTTTT; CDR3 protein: CASNQGPGELFF
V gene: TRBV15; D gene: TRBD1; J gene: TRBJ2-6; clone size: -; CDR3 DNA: TGTGCCACCAGCAGAGATCGACAGGGGGGGACTGCAGGATCTGGGGCCAACGTCCTGACTTTC; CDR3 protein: CATSRDRQGGTAGSGANVLTF
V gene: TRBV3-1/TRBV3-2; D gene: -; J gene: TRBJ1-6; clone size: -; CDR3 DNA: TGTGCCAGCAGCCAAGCCGCCCCCACCTATAATTCACCCCTCCACTTT; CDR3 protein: CASSQAAPTYNSPLHF
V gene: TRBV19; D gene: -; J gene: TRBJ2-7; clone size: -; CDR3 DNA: TGTGCCAGTTCCGGGATCTTCTCCTACGAGCAGTACTTC; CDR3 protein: CASSGIFSYEQYF
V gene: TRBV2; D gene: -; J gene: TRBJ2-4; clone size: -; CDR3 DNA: TGTGCCAGCAGTCCGAGTGAAGCCAAAAACATTCAGTACTTC; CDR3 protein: CASSPSEAKNIQYF
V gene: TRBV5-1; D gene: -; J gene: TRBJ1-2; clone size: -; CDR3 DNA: TGCGCCAGCAGCTTGATGAGAGCCAGGGGTGCAAACTATGGCTACACCTTC; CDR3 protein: CASSLMRARGANYGYTF
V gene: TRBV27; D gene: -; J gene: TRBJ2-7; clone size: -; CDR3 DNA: TGTGCCAGCAGTCCCGGGGCCAAACAGGGACTTTGGCACGAGCAGTACTTC; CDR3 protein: CASSPGAKQGLWHEQYF
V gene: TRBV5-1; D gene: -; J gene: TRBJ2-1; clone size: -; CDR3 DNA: TGCGCCAGCAGCTTGGAGGGGCGTAACAATGAGCAGTTCTTC; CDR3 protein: CASSLEGRNNEQFF
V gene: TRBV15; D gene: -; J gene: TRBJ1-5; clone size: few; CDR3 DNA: TGTGCCACCAGCAGAGAGAATAGGAGGTTCTTT; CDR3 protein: CATSRENRRFF
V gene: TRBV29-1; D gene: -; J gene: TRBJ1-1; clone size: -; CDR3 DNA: TGCAGCGGCAGAAGGGGAGGGGATAGGGAAGCTTTCTTT; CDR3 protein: CSGRRGGDREAFF
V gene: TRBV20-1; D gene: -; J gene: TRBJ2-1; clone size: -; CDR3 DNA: TGCAGTGCTAGTGAAATGGAAGCGACTAGGAATGAGCAGTTCTTC; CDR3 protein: CSASEMEATRNEQFF
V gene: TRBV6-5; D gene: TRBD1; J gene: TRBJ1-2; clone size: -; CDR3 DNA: TGTGCGACTAACAGGGGATATGGCTACACCTTC; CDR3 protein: CATNRGYGYTF
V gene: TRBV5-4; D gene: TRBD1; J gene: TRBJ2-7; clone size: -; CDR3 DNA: TGTGCCAGCAGCCCTCGGACAGGGTTGACCTACGAGCAGTACTTC; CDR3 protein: CASSPRTGLTYEQYF
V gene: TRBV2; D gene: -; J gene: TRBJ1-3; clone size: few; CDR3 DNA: TGTGCCAGCAGTGAAGGGGCAGGGGCTGGAAACACCATATATTTT; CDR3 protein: CASSEGAGAGNTIYF
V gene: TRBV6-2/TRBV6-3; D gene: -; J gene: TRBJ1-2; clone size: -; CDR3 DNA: TGTGCCAGCAGTTACGAGCTCGGAGGGGATGGCTACACCTTC; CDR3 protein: CASSYELGGDGYTF
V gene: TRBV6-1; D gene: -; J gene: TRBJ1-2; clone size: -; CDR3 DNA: TGTGCCAGCAGTGAGAGGGACTATGGCTACACCTTC; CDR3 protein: CASSERDYGYTF
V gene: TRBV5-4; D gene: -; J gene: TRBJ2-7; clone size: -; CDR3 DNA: TGTGCCACCAAAGCCGAACCGGGAGCCTACGAGCAGTACTTC; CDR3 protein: CATKAEPGAYEQYF
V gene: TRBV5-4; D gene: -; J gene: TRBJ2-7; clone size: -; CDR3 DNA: TGTGCCAGCAGCTTGGCCGACCGAACCTACGAGCAGTACTTC; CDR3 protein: CASSLADRTYEQYF
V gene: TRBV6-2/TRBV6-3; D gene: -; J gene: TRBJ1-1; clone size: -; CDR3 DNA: TGTGCCAGCCGTTTCTACGTGAACACTGAAGCTTTCTTT; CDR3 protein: CASRFYVNTEAFF
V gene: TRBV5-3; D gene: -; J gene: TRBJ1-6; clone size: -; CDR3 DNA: TGTGCCAGAATACGGAGCTATAATTCACCCCTCCACTTT; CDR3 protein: CARIRSYNSPLHF
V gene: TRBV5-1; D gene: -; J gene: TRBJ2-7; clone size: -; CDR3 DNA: TGCGCCAGCAGCTTTTCTTTCAGCTCCTACGAGCAGTACTTC; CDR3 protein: CASSFSFSSYEQYF
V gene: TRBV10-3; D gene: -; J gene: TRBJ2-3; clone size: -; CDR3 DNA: TGTGCCATCAGTGACACAGATACGCAGTATTTT; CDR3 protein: CAISDTDTQYF
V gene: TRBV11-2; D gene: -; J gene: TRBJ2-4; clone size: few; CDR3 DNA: TGTGCCAGCAGTGAGATGTCGCAAACCATTCAGTACTTC; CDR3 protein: CASSEMSQTIQYF
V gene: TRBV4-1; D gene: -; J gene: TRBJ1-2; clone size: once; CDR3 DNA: TGCGCCAGCAGCCAAGTTCCACAATATGGCTACACCTTC; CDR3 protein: CASSQVPQYGYTF
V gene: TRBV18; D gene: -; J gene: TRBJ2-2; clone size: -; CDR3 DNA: TGTGCCAGCTCACCACCGGGGGGAGCCGGGGAGCTGTTTTTT; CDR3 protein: CASSPPGGAGELFF
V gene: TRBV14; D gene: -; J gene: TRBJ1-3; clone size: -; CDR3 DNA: TGTGCCAGCAGCCAAGATCGTTCACTCGGAAACACCATATATTTT; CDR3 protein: CASSQDRSLGNTIYF
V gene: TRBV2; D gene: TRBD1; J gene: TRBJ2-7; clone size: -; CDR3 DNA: TGTGCCACCCTAAGGGACAGCTTCTACGAGCAGTACTTC; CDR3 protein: CATLRDSFYEQYF